What follows are 15 T cell receptor beta chains derived from one specimen sequenced in a study of shared clonotypes between healthy human individuals. Here immunoSEQ multiplex PCR was the method, and the copy in TCRdb shows in-frame clones only, minus some. The table has 550,000 to 850,000 clones, about two thirds seen once. Sequenced: memory CD4+ T cells sorted from blood. As to subset: CD45RA-negative fraction. These receptors came from a woman aged 25 to 39 in good health.

The rearrangement uses TRBV6-6 and TRBJ2-7, with TRBD2 matching over 11 bases. The CDR3 is 14 amino acids. The germline CDR1 and CDR2 sequences are MNHNY and SVGAGI (reference sequence). V shed 6 bases, J shed 2 bases, and the junction held 3 bases outside the gene matches. The DNA of the CDR3 is TGTGCCAGCAGGCCGACTAGCGGGACCTACGAGCAGTACTTC. Translated: CASRPTSGTYEQYF.

With regard to this clone: Additional DNA sequences in this sample encode the identical CDR3. The J gene is TRBJ2-2, the V gene TRBV7-3; D uncertain. The CDR3 totals 12 residues. Trimming shortened V by 3 bases and J by 5 bases, and 4 bases separated the two germline ends. Per germline, CDR1 SGHTA and CDR2 FQGTGA. The CDR3 protein is CASSFSTGELFF. CDR3 DNA sequence: TGTGCCAGCAGCTTTTCTACCGGGGAGCTGTTTTTT.

The gene calls are TRBV9 and TRBJ2-1; no clear D. Germline CDR1 and CDR2: SGDLS and YYNGEE. The V and J ends lost 3 bases and 4 bases respectively, with 17 bases between them. This CDR3 region has 16 residues. The CDR3 sequence is CASSALTPIPYNEQFF. The CDR3 coding sequence is TGTGCCAGCAGCGCCCTGACCCCGATCCCATACAATGAGCAGTTCTTC.

Notes on this clone: The sample contains more than one DNA sequence encoding this CDR3. This chain uses TRBV7-8 with TRBJ2-5, with a tentative D call TRBD1 (6 bases). The germline V gene encodes CDR1 SGHVS and CDR2 FQNEAQ. Trimming removed 5 bases at V and 2 bases at J, with 9 bases between. This CDR3 is 13 amino acids long. The CDR3 sequence: CASSPGQQETQYF. For the CDR3, the DNA is TGTGCCAGCAGCCCAGGACAGCAAGAGACCCAGTACTTC.

The chain is built from TRBV6-5 and TRBJ1-5, with unresolved D. Germline assignment: CDR1 MNHEY and CDR2 SVGAGI. The CDR3 spans 13 residues. The CDR3 protein is CAFSRDTNQPQHF. DNA of the CDR3: TGTGCATTCTCGAGGGATACTAATCAGCCCCAGCATTTT.

The chain combines TRBV5-1 with TRBJ1-1, with D perhaps matching TRBD1 (5 bases). Looked up from germline, CDR1 is SGHRS and CDR2 is YFSETQ. The CDR3 is 15 residues long. V was trimmed by 0 bases and J by 2 bases, leaving 11 bases between them. CDR3 in amino acids: CASSLGRQSNTEAFF. CDR3 coding DNA: TGCGCCAGCAGCTTGGGAAGACAGAGCAACACTGAAGCTTTCTTT. The complete variable domain, with remaining parts taken from reference TRBV5-1 and TRBJ1-1, reads KAGVTQTPRYLIKTRGQQVTLSCSPISGHRSVSWYQQTPGQGLQFLFEYFSETQRNKGNFPGRFSGRQFSNSRSEMNVSTLELGDSALYLCASSLGRQSNTEAFFGQGTRLTVV.

The gene calls are TRBV28 and TRBJ2-1, with D perhaps being TRBD1 or TRBD2 (6 bases each). Germline lookup yields CDR1 MDHEN and CDR2 SYDVKM. There are 16 residues in the CDR3. V lost 7 bases and J 0 bases, leaving 16 bases between the germline ends. The CDR3 nucleotides read TGTGCCAGCAACCCATGGGGGGCTAGCTCCTACAATGAGCAGTTCTTC. Amino acid sequence: CASNPWGASSYNEQFF.

This chain links TRBV4-2 with TRBJ1-4; D not resolved. V lost 0 bases, J lost 3 bases, and 17 bases lay in between. The CDR3 consists of 18 residues. Looked up from germline, CDR1 is LGHNA and CDR2 is YNFKEQ. In DNA form, the CDR3 reads TGTGCCAGCAGCCAAGAACCGTTGCTGAGAAGGGCTAATGAAAAACTGTTTTTT. Translation: CASSQEPLLRRANEKLFF.

The chain recombines TRBV27 with TRBJ2-7, with D maybe TRBD2 (6 bases). The germline gives CDR1 MNHEY, CDR2 SMNVEV (reference sequence). The CDR3 is 15 residues long. The V end was cut by 4 bases, the J end by 3 bases, with 16 bases between. The CDR3 coding sequence is TGTGCCAGCAGTTCCCCGGTTAGCGGTCTCTACGAGCAGTACTTC. This encodes CASSSPVSGLYEQYF.

Notes on this clone: This sequence may be a read error, since a much larger clone differs from it by one base. The same CDR3 also results from other DNA sequences found in this sample. V is TRBV5-1 and J is TRBJ2-1; TRBD2 aligns across 7 bases. The germline CDR1 and CDR2 sequences are SGHRS and YFSETQ. The CDR3 totals 15 residues. V lost 0 bases, J lost 4 bases, and 4 bases stayed unmatched. This chain's CDR3 is CASSLASGGYNEQFF. The CDR3 coding sequence is TGCGCCAGCAGCTTGGCTAGCGGAGGTTACAATGAGCAGTTCTTC.

This clone occurred a few times. The chain carries TRBV27 and TRBJ1-1; D perhaps matches TRBD1 (5 bases). CDR3 size: 14 residues. Trimming pared 5 bases from V and 6 bases from J, leaving 16 bases between. CDR1 is MNHEY, CDR2 SMNVEV, per germline (reference sequence). For the CDR3, the DNA is TGTGCCAGCAGTCTACTCCGGGACCATCCTGAAGCTTTCTTT. Translated: CASSLLRDHPEAFF.

This clone appeared many times. The rearrangement links TRBV29-1 to TRBJ2-7; D may be TRBD2 (5 bases). The CDR3 is 15 residues long. Between the trimmed V and J ends, which lost 2 bases and 3 bases, there was a span of 17 bases. The V gene's germline CDR1 is SQVTM and CDR2 ANQGSEA. CDR3 in amino acids: CSVELTGSLSYEQYF. The CDR3 DNA reads as TGCAGCGTTGAACTTACGGGGTCACTCAGCTACGAGCAGTACTTC.

V and J are TRBV11-2 and TRBJ2-5; perhaps TRBD1 as D (6 bases). V dropped 5 bases and J dropped 1 base, with 14 bases sitting between them. This CDR3 spans 15 amino acids. Germline V lookup: CDR1 SGHAT, CDR2 FQNNGV. The CDR3 protein is CASSHLRGFQETQYF. Here the CDR3 DNA reads TGTGCCAGCAGCCATCTTAGGGGGTTCCAAGAGACCCAGTACTTC.

The V and J genes are TRBV7-9 and TRBJ2-1, with D hard to call. V was clipped by 1 base and J by 5 bases, with 15 bases between them. The length of the CDR3 is 16 residues. Germline CDR1 reads SEHNR; CDR2 reads FQNEAQ (reference sequence). The chain's CDR3 is CASSLGAQLTNNEQFF. The CDR3 region has the DNA TGTGCCAGCAGCTTAGGGGCGCAGCTAACTAACAATGAGCAGTTCTTC.

The chain couples TRBV7-9 to TRBJ1-1; D gene uncertain. Germline CDR1 and CDR2: SEHNR and FQNEAQ (reference sequence). The CDR3 length is 15 residues. V lost 2 bases to trimming and J lost 4 bases, with 14 bases between them. As DNA, the CDR3 is TGTGCCAGCAGCTTATCGGGCAGTGAAGGCACTGAAGCTTTCTTT. This translates into CASSLSGSEGTEAFF. Complete variable domain (other parts from reference TRBV7-9 and TRBJ1-1): DTGVSQNPRHKITKRGQNVTFRCDPISEHNRLYWYRQTLGQGPEFLTYFQNEAQLEKSRLLSDRFSAERPKGSFSTLEIQRTEQGDSAMYLCASSLSGSEGTEAFFGQGTRLTVV.